The sequence of this T cell receptor (beta chain) was determined in a study of T cells after posttransplantation cyclophosphamide (dated by TCRdb to about 2016). About the full investigation: Using TRB sequencing, the study followed how the T cell repertoire reconstituted after myeloablative bone marrow transplantation in which posttransplantation cyclophosphamide served as GVHD prophylaxis. In 3 patients, up to 3 additional blood samples taken between 2 and 5.2 years after transplant also underwent TRB sequencing, as did pretransplant blood from a handful of patients. Blood from every one of the 30 to 35 PTCy patients who had 1-year posttransplant specimens underwent TRB sequencing. Samples from around 40 PTCy-treated patients and 15 to 20 related bone marrow donors of those patients were subjected to antigen receptor sequencing. Public TRB sequences were compared against a database of over 3,000 sequences linked to responses to pathogens, tumor antigens, self-antigens and alloantigens. Because TRA and TRB clonality correlated tightly in some 10 samples, the subsequent TCR analyses were limited to TRB only.

TRB sequencing was run on genomic DNA with either the immunoSEQ assay at survey resolution or the hsTCRB kit. On the authors' methods: The immunoSEQ software handled the initial read processing, while the LymphoSeq R package was used for the repertoire analyses. Clonality was computed as 1 minus normalized Shannon entropy, and a Gini coefficient was also calculated for each TRB dataset. To infer phenotypes in unsorted samples, TRB sequences from sorted subsets of the recipient or donor were mapped onto unsorted samples from the same recipient. Imported from immuneACCESS, the table was reduced by TCRdb to in-frame sequences with V and J called. These copies leave out some clones; in studies compared against another copy, an unresolved V gene accounts for under half, and the cause of the remainder is not known. The D gene and trimming were derived from the DNA, and the V and J assignments and clone size from that table. This sample lists some 10,000 clones; roughly nine tenths were detected once. The top ten constitute roughly a quarter of the sample.

Comment on this clone: The antigen this receptor binds is unknown. Qualities for individual bases were not recorded, and no much larger clone is one base off.

The germline ends are 22 bases apart after V is trimmed by 11 bases and J by 0 bases. Measured from the cysteine to the phenylalanine, the CDR3 is 16 residues long. Of the read, only the CDR3 DNA is kept; its 48 bases are in frame from base 1. Looking up the germline V gene yields CDR1 SGHTA and CDR2 FQGNSA. Study-wide findings and limitations: The TRB repertoires of T cells infiltrating skin or GI tract showed only limited overlap with the TRB repertoires of T cells in blood. Donor-recipient similarity was low at 1-2 months but rose over the first year, and later blood repertoires were often dominated by donor CD8+ memory clones. Across 45 or so patients, TRB clonality was highly associated with recipient CMV seropositivity and CMV reactivation, and PTCy diversity was similar to diversity in CNI/methotrexate controls.

Reading the label with the study, this specimen's treatment or condition is: high-dose cyclophosphamide on days +3 and +4 as single-agent GVHD prophylaxis. PTCy patients received busulfan and fludarabine conditioning, a related or unrelated marrow graft, and cyclophosphamide on days +3 and +4. PTCy-treated patients were drawn from a prospective multi-institutional clinical trial. Peripheral blood and bone marrow mononuclear cells were isolated by Ficoll-Hypaque density centrifugation and were cryopreserved. CD4+ and CD8+ T cells, including naive and memory subsets, were sorted by FACS using a FACSAria II.

The TCR comes from a young adult male patient who received an allogeneic stem cell transplant from a related donor, was CMV-positive, and had acute GVHD only. Because of the transplant, the T cells may be the graft donor's rather than the patient's own. The rearranged chain carries TRBV7-2 and TRBJ1-2; the D gene is possibly TRBD1, with 6 bases matching. Sequences were derived from CD4+ T cells sorted from PBMCs, sampled after allogeneic stem cell transplant with posttransplant cyclophosphamide. CDR3 loop: CAGQGSRDPANYGYTF. The DNA reads as follows: TGTGCCGGTCAGGGGAGCAGAGATCCCGCTAACTATGGCTACACCTTC.